The clone carrying this TCR beta chain appeared a few times. The antigen remains undetermined. This record comes from a study of cytomegalovirus exposure and HLA in healthy donors. Study-level information: A subsequent analysis reported that the 120 validation repertoires were produced on the same platform that had also been used for the roughly 670 first-cohort repertoires.

While the first cohort had hundreds of subjects, the donors belonged to the separate validation cohort of about 120 subjects. Libraries were prepared by immunoSEQ multiplex PCR; TCRdb keeps only in-frame clonotypes and omits some of them. Among over 130,000 clones, more than 85% were seen once, and the ten largest hold around 10%. General study results and limits: The investigators catalogued 164 TCR beta chains as cytomegalovirus-associated. The finding came from a later analysis; first-cohort TCR clusters tended to co-occur in the 110 or so validation repertoires.

This CDR3 has 15 amino acids. Trimming pared 4 bases from V and 1 base from J, leaving 15 bases between. The germline V gene has CDR1 SGHRS and CDR2 YFSETQ. The gene calls are TRBV5-1 and TRBJ2-7; the D gene is possibly TRBD1 (6 bases). This sequence originates from a young man in good health and CMV-seropositive. Sequenced material: PBMCs. CDR3 in DNA: TGCGCCAGCAGCAACAGCCAACAGGGTTCCTACGAGCAGTACTTC. Amino acid sequence: CASSNSQQGSYEQYF.